This TCR beta chain originates from a study of Graves' ophthalmopathy and Graves' hyperthyroidism (dated 2018 in TCRdb). With regard to the full study: Peripheral blood was collected at initial diagnosis, prior to any treatment. TCR beta repertoire signatures were used to distinguish Graves' ophthalmopathy from Graves' hyperthyroidism and to predict progression to ophthalmopathy. In total, under 150 blood samples were TCR-sequenced: under 45 ophthalmopathy, under 85 hyperthyroidism and roughly 17 hyperthyroidism-to-ophthalmopathy patients. A discovery set of 100 patients (approximately 45 ophthalmopathy, about 58 stable hyperthyroidism) was enrolled to explore V-J signatures distinguishing ophthalmopathy from hyperthyroidism. The independent validation cohort included 18 to 20 hyperthyroidism patients plus 17 patients who later progressed from hyperthyroidism to ophthalmopathy. In over five hyperthyroidism patients, the T-cell repertoires found in thyroid tissue were compared with those found in blood. Following sampling, methimazole starting at 30 mg daily was administered to hyperthyroidism patients, and high-dose intravenous methylprednisolone was administered to ophthalmopathy patients. The roughly 100 discovery patients were randomly split 7:3 into training and test sets. Points the paper makes about the study in general: In cross-validation, the 13-signature model distinguished ophthalmopathy from stable hyperthyroidism with approximately 90% sensitivity and roughly 84% specificity, while in the test set the corresponding values were around 79% and 71%. Sample size was not statistically predetermined, and group allocation was not concealed from the investigators. Among expanded thyroid clonotypes with frequency above 0.001, most also showed up in blood, which suggests that blood repertoires may reflect the thyroid immune response. In validation, the model predicted ophthalmopathy progression with less than 71% sensitivity and approximately 78% specificity; roughly 11 predicted patients were CT-confirmed with GO in a median of approximately 6.2 months.

This clonotype was counted ten times or more. No antigen is known for it. Base qualities are not at hand, and no much larger clone is one base apart. For repertoire sequencing, the TCR beta CDR3 regions were amplified from RNA transcripts. The first round of RT-PCR was done with HTBI primers and the Qiagen OneStep RT-PCR kit, and was followed by a second round of multiplex PCR, then size selection and purification. Libraries were sequenced paired-end with 100 bp reads on an Illumina HiSeq2000. As for the original processing: SOAPnuke was used to process the reads, removing any read that contained adapters or uncalled bases, had a mean Phred below 15, or lacked an exact match to the constant primer or identifier. COPE v1.2.5 was used to merge the high-quality paired reads. Each unique nucleotide sequence was treated as a clonotype, and MiTCR v1.1 was used to align the clonotypes to the IMGT TRB V, D and J references. The analysis was limited to V-J combinations with a frequency above 0.0001, which together covered 99.2% of the repertoires. For each V-J combination, a TCR clonal expansion and chaos score was defined as the ratio of F50 clonal expansion to chaos observed in the TCRdist matrix. Welch's t-statistics and random forest were used to reduce features to some 13 V-J combinations, which were fed into a naive Bayes classifier. Thyroid-blood repertoire similarity was quantified with the Morisita-Horn index. TCRdb itself trimmed the public reads at Q25 with fastp, ran MiXCR and retained productive beta chains. Entries that share a CDR3 protein sequence are merged under the most common genes and DNA. These V and J calls rely on TCRdb rather than the paper's analysis. Here the sample has 350,000 to 450,000 distinct CDR3 sequences; around 17% occur a single time. Around 1.5% of the sample rests with the top ten.

Ophthalmopathy patients were characterized by moderately to severely active disease, a Clinical Activity Score of at least 3, a NOSPECS grade of at least 4, and a disease duration under 3 months. Anyone with other autoimmune diseases, uncontrolled infections, pregnancy or lactation was excluded from the study. Diagnosis was based on clinical symptoms, serum thyroxine, TRAb, thyroid ultrasound and orbital computed tomography. PBMCs were isolated from 7.5 to 10 ml of fresh peripheral blood by Ficoll-Paque density gradient centrifugation. Trizol reagent was used to extract the total RNA, and its quality was then checked on an Agilent 2100 Bioanalyzer. Specimen: peripheral blood. This TCR derives from a woman aged 18-29 years with Graves' ophthalmopathy. Donor details come from another sample of the same person, matched by shared clones.

The CDR3 here reads CASTRGGRMDLNTEAFF. Here is the DNA: TGTGCCAGCACGCGAGGGGGGCGCATGGACTTGAACACTGAAGCTTTCTTT. This sequence uses TRBV11-2 and TRBJ1-1; the D gene is perhaps TRBD1, from 6 matching bases. Inclusive of the bounding cysteine and phenylalanine, the CDR3 is 17 residues long. Only the CDR3 DNA is retained, 51 bases long and in frame from the first base. V is shortened by 7 bases, J by 0 bases, and the region joining them spans 21 bases. Based on the germline V gene, the CDR1 and CDR2 sequences are SGHAT and FQNNGV.